The 2 T cell receptor beta chains listed next were all sequenced from one sample in a study of cytomegalovirus exposure and HLA in healthy donors. Both 60 Vbeta primers and 13 Jbeta primers went into the PCR. The assay was immunoSEQ multiplex PCR, and TCRdb's table has in-frame clones only and misses some. The profile shows 60,000 to 80,000 clones, approximately 60% of them singletons. The material sequenced was PBMCs. Source of these receptors: a man in his thirties or forties in good health and CMV-seronegative.

The chain employs TRBV7-9 and TRBJ2-1; D gene unclear. Per the germline V gene, CDR1 is SEHNR and CDR2 is FQNEAQ (reference sequence). This CDR3 spans 13 amino acids. V dropped 4 bases and J dropped 8 bases, with 12 bases sitting between them. CDR3 bases: TGTGCCAGCAGCTCCGACTTGGGTGATGAGCAGTTCTTC. Its protein is CASSSDLGDEQFF.

This chain connects TRBV7-9 to TRBJ1-2; no firm D call. V lost 7 bases and J 6 bases, leaving 18 bases between the germline ends. CDR3 length: 14 amino acids. Germline loops: CDR1 SEHNR, CDR2 FQNEAQ (reference sequence). Here the CDR3 reads CASTTIPRRDGYTF. The CDR3 DNA reads TGTGCCAGCACCACAATCCCCAGGCGAGATGGCTACACCTTC.